These 4 T cell receptor beta chains were all obtained from the same sample, sequenced in a study of T cells after yellow fever vaccination. TCRdb re-called the 5' RACE reads through MiXCR, storing one row per CDR3 protein. This sample has hundreds of thousands of distinct CDR3 sequences; 4.1% occur once, and the top ten carry about 26%. Specimen: PBMCs, collected 5 days after the yellow fever booster vaccination. These receptor sequences come from a man aged 18 to 29 who received the YFV17D yellow fever vaccine.

This clonotype occurred a few times. The gene calls are TRBV25-1 and TRBJ2-5, with a possible D match to TRBD2 (6 bases). Germline CDR1 MGHDK, CDR2 SYGVNS. The V end was cut by 6 bases, the J end by 3 bases, with 14 bases between. The CDR3 is 14 residues long. The CDR3 coding sequence is TGTGCCAGCAGGGGAGGACGGCCTAAAGAGACCCAGTACTTC. Protein sequence: CASRGGRPKETQYF. The whole variable domain, remainder taken from reference TRBV25-1 and TRBJ2-5, is EADIYQTPRYLVIGTGKKITLECSQTMGHDKMYWYQQDPGMELHLIHYSYGVNSTEKGDLSSESTVSRIRTEHFPLTLESARPSHTSQYLCASRGGRPKETQYFGPGTRLLVL.

This clonotype was seen ten or more times. The rearrangement uses TRBV5-1 and TRBJ2-7; 8 nucleotides line up with TRBD1. CDR3 length: 15 amino acids. CDR1 SGHRS and CDR2 YFSETQ come from the germline V gene. Trimming took 2 bases from V and 7 from J; bases not matched to a gene: 11. The CDR3 loop is CASSFFSRGQEEQYV. The DNA for the CDR3 is TGCGCCAGCAGCTTCTTCAGCAGGGGGCAAGAAGAGCAGTACGTC.

This clonotype was observed many times. The chain links TRBV12-3 or TRBV12-4 to TRBJ2-3; D is unclear. Trimming pared 1 base from V and 8 bases from J, leaving 4 bases between. This CDR3 contains 11 residues. CDR3 amino acids: CASSLGFTQYF. CDR3 bases: TGTGCCAGCAGTTTAGGCTTTACGCAGTATTTT.

Many counts were recorded for this clonotype. J is TRBJ2-5 and V is TRBV5-1; 10 bases line up with TRBD2. This CDR3 region has 18 residues. V was clipped by 4 bases and J by 2 bases; unmatched bases: 14. Germline CDR1 SGHRS, CDR2 YFSETQ. CDR3 region: CASSLRASGGSVQETQYF. In DNA form, the CDR3 reads TGCGCCAGCAGCCTGAGGGCTAGCGGGGGTAGCGTACAAGAGACCCAGTACTTC.